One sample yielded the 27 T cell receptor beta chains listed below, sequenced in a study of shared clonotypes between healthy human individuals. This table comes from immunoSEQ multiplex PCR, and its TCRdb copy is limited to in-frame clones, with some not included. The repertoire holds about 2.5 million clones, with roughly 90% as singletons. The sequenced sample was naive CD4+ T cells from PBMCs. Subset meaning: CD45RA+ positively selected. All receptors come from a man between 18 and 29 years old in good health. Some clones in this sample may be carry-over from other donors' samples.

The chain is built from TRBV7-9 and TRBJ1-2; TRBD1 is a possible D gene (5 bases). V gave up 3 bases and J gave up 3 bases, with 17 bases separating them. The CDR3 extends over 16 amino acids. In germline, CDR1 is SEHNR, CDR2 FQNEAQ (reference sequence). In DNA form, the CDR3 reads TGTGCCAGCAGCTTGTCTCGACAGACGGTAGACTATGGCTACACCTTC. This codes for CASSLSRQTVDYGYTF.

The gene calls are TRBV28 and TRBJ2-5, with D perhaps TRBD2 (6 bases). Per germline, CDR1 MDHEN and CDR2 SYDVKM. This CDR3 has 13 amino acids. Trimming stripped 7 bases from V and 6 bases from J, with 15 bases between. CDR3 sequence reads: CASTGGSIKTQYF. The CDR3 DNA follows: TGTGCCAGCACTGGGGGGAGTATTAAGACCCAGTACTTC.

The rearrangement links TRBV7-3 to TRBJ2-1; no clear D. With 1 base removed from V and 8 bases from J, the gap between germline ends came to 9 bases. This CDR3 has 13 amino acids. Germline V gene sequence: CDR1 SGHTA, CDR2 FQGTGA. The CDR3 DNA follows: TGTGCCAGCAGCTTAATGGGTCTGGATGAGCAGTTCTTC. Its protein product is CASSLMGLDEQFF. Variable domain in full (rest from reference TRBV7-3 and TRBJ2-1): GAGVSQTPSNKVTEKGKYVELRCDPISGHTALYWYRQSLGQGPEFLIYFQGTGAADDSGLPNDRFFAVRPEGSVSTLKIQRTERGDSAVYLCASSLMGLDEQFFGPGTRLTVL.

This CDR3 is CASRSFDEQFF. The CDR3 DNA reads as TGTGCCAGTCGAAGTTTTGATGAGCAGTTCTTC. This chain links TRBV2 with TRBJ2-1; no firm D call. The germline gives CDR1 SNHLY, CDR2 FYNNEI. V was cut by 9 bases and J by 8 bases, with 11 bases left in between. The CDR3 is made up of 11 amino acids.

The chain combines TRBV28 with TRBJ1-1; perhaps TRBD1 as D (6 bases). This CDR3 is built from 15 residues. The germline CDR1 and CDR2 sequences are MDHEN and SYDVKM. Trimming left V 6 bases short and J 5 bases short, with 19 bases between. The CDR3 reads CASSPQGQGRTEAFF. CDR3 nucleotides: TGTGCCAGCAGCCCACAGGGTCAGGGGCGAACTGAAGCTTTCTTT.

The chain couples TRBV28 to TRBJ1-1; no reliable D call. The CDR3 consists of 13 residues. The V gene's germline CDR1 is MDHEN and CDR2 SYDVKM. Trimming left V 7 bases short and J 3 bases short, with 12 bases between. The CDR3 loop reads CASKARPDTEAFF. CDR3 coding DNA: TGTGCCAGCAAGGCCAGACCGGACACTGAAGCTTTCTTT. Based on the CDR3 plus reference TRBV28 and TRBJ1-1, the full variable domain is DVKVTQSSRYLVKRTGEKVFLECVQDMDHENMFWYRQDPGLGLRLIYFSYDVKMKEKGDIPEGYSVSREKKERFSLILESASTNQTSMYLCASKARPDTEAFFGQGTRLTVV.

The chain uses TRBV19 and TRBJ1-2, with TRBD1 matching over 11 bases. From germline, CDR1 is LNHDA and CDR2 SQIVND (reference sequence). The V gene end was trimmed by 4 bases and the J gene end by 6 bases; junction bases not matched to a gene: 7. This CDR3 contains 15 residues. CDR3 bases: TGTGCCAGTAGTACCCCGGGACAGGGGGTTAATGGCTACACCTTC. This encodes CASSTPGQGVNGYTF. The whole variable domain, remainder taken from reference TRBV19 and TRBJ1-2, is DGGITQSPKYLFRKEGQNVTLSCEQNLNHDAMYWYRQDPGQGLRLIYYSQIVNDFQKGDIAEGYSVSREKKESFPLTVTSAQKNPTAFYLCASSTPGQGVNGYTFGSGTRLTVV.

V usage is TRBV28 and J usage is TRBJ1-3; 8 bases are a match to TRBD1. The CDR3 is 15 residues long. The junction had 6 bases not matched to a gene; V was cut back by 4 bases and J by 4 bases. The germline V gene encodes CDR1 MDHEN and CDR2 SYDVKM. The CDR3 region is CASSSGGLGGNTIYF. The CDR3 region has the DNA TGTGCCAGCAGTTCAGGGGGCCTGGGAGGAAACACCATATATTTT.

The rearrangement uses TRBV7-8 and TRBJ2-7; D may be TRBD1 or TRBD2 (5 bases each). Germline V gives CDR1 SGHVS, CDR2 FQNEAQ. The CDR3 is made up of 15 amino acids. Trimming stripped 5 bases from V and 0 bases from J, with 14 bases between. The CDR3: CASSPLDGASYEQYF. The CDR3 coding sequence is TGTGCCAGCAGCCCGCTCGACGGGGCCTCCTACGAGCAGTACTTC.

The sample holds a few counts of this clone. CDR3 bases: TGTGCCTGGAGACAGGGGGCCACTGAAGCTTTCTTT. Amino acids: CAWRQGATEAFF. This chain uses TRBV30 with TRBJ1-1, with 9 positions matching TRBD1. Germline CDR1 reads GTSNPN; CDR2 reads SVGIG (reference sequence). This CDR3 is 12 amino acids long. The V gene end was trimmed by 3 bases and the J gene end by 4 bases; junction bases not matched to a gene: 0. The full variable domain, rest sourced from reference TRBV30 and TRBJ1-1, is SQTIHQWPATLVQPVGSPLSLECTVEGTSNPNLYWYRQAAGRGLQLLFYSVGIGQISSEVPQNLSASRPQDRQFILSSKKLLLSDSGFYLCAWRQGATEAFFGQGTRLTVV.

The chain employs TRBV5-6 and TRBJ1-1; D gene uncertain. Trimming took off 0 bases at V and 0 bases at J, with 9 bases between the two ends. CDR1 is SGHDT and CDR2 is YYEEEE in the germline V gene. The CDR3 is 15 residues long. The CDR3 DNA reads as TGTGCCAGCAGCTTGGCCCCTGGTTTGAACACTGAAGCTTTCTTT. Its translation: CASSLAPGLNTEAFF.

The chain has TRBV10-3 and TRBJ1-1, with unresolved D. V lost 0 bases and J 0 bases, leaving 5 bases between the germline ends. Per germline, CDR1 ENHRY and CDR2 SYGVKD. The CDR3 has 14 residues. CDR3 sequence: CAISESMLNTEAFF. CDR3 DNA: TGTGCCATCAGTGAGTCGATGCTGAACACTGAAGCTTTCTTT.

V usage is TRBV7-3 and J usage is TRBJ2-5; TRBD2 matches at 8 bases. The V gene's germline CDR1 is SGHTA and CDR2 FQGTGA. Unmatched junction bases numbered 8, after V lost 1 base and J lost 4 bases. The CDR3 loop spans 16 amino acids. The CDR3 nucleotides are TGTGCCAGCAGCTTAAACGGAGCGGGAGTAGCAGAGACCCAGTACTTC. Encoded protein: CASSLNGAGVAETQYF.

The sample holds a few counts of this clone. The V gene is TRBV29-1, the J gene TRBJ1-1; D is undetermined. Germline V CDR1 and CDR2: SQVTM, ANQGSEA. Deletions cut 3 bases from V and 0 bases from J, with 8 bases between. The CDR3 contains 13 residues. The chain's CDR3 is CSVDVSMNTEAFF. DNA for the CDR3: TGCAGCGTTGATGTGAGCATGAACACTGAAGCTTTCTTT.

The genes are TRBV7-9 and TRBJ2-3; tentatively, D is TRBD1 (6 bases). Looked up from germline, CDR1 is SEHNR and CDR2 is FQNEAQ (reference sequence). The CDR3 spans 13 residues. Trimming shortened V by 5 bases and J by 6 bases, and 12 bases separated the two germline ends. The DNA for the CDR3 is TGTGCCAGCAGCCGCAGGGGTGCGGATACGCAGTATTTT. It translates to CASSRRGADTQYF.

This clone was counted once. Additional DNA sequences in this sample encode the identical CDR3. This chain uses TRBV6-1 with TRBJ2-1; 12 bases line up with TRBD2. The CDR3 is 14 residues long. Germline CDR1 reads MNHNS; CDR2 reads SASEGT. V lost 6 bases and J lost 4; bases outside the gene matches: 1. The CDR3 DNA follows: TGTGCCAGCAGCGGACTAGCGGGATACAATGAGCAGTTCTTC. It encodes CASSGLAGYNEQFF.

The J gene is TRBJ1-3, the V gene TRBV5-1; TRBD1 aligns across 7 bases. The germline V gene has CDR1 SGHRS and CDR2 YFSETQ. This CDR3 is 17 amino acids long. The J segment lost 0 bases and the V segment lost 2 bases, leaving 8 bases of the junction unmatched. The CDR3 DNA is TGCGCCAGCAGCTTACTCCCGGGACAGCTCTCTGGAAACACCATATATTTT. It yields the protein CASSLLPGQLSGNTIYF.

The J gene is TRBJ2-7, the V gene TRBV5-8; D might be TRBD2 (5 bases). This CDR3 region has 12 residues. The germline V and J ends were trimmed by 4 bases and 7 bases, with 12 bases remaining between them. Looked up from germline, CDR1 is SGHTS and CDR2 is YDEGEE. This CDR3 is CASSTRPGEQYF. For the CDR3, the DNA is TGTGCCAGCAGCACCCGCCCGGGGGAGCAGTACTTC.

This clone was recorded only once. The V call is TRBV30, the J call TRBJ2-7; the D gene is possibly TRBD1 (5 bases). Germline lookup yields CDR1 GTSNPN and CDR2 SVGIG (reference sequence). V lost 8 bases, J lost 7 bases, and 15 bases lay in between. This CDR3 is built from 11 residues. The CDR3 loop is CALGPSTEQYF. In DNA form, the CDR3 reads TGTGCCCTGGGGCCCTCTACTGAGCAGTACTTC.

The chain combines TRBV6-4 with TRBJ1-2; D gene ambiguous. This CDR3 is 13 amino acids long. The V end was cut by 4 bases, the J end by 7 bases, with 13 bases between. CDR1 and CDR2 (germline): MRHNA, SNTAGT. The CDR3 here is CASSANPGFGYTF. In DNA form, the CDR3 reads TGTGCCAGCAGTGCCAATCCGGGGTTTGGCTACACCTTC.

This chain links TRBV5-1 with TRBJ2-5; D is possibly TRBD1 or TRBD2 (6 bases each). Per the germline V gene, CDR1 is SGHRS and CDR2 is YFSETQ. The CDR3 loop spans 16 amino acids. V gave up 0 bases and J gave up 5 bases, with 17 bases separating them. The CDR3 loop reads CASSLAPTGAGETQYF. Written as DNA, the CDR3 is TGCGCCAGCAGCTTGGCCCCCACGGGGGCCGGGGAGACCCAGTACTTC.

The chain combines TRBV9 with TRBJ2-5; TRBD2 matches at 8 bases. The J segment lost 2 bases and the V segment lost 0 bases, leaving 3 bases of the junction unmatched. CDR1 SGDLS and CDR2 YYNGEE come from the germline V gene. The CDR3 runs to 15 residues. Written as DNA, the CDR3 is TGTGCCAGCAGCGTAGGGACTAGCTTTCAAGAGACCCAGTACTTC. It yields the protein CASSVGTSFQETQYF.

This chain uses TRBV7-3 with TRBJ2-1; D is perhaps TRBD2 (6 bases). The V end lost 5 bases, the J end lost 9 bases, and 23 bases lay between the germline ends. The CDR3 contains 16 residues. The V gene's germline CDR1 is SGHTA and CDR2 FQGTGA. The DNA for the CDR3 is TGTGCCAGCAGCCCTGCAACGGGAGCCCCTCGGGGTGAGCAGTTCTTC. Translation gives CASSPATGAPRGEQFF.

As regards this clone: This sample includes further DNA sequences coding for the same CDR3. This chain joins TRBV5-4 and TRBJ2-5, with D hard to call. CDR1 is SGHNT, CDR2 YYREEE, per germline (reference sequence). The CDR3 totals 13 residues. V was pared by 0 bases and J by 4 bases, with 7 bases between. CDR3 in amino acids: CASSLGRRETQYF. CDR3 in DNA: TGTGCCAGCAGCTTGGGGCGGAGAGAGACCCAGTACTTC.

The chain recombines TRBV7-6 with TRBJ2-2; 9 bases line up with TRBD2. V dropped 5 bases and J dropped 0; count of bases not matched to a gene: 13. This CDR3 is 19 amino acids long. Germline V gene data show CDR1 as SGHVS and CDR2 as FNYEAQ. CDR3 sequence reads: CASSPRSWLAGPNTGELFF. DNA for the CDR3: TGTGCCAGCAGCCCGAGGAGTTGGCTAGCGGGACCGAACACCGGGGAGCTGTTTTTT.

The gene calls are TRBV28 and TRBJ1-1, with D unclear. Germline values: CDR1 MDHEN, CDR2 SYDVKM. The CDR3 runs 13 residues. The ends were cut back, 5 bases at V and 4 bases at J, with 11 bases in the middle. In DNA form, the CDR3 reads TGTGCCAGCAGTCCATTCGGGTTCACTGAAGCTTTCTTT. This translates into CASSPFGFTEAFF.

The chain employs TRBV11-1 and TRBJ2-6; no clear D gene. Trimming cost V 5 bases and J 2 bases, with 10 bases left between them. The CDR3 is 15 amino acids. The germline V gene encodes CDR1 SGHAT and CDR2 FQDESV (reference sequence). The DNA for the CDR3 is TGTGCCAGCAGCCCAGACATAGCTGGGGCCAACGTCCTGACTTTC. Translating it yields CASSPDIAGANVLTF.